The 18 T cell receptor beta chains below all came from one sample that was sequenced in a study of early T cells in non-severe SARS-CoV-2 infection. TCRdb itself ran the 5' RACE reads through MiXCR, one entry per CDR3 protein. The sample holds about 83,000 distinct CDR3 sequences, approximately 13% seen once. Sequenced sample: whole blood. The receptors derive from an adult who was a healthcare worker with PCR-confirmed SARS-CoV-2 infection or an uninfected control (not recorded which).

In this sample, this clonotype turned up a few times. This rearrangement joins TRBV28 to TRBJ2-7; D is unresolved. The germline V gene has CDR1 MDHEN and CDR2 SYDVKM. The V and J ends lost 6 bases and 3 bases respectively, with 15 bases between them. This CDR3 contains 14 residues. The CDR3 coding sequence is TGTGCCAGCAGAAAAGTGTTCGGTTTCTACGAGCAGTACTTC. It translates to CASRKVFGFYEQYF. The entire variable domain, with the rest obtained from reference TRBV28 and TRBJ2-7, is as follows: DVKVTQSSRYLVKRTGEKVFLECVQDMDHENMFWYRQDPGLGLRLIYFSYDVKMKEKGDIPEGYSVSREKKERFSLILESASTNQTSMYLCASRKVFGFYEQYFGPGTRLTVT.

J is TRBJ2-7 and V is TRBV7-2; 9 bases map to TRBD2. This CDR3 has 15 residues. Per the germline V gene, CDR1 is SGHTA and CDR2 is FQGNSA. The junction had 15 bases not matched to a gene; V was cut back by 8 bases and J by 7 bases. The CDR3 loop is CASGGLAGPQGEQYF. In DNA form, the CDR3 reads TGTGCCAGCGGGGGGCTAGCGGGACCCCAGGGGGAGCAGTACTTC. Combining the CDR3 with reference TRBV7-2 and TRBJ2-7 gives the whole variable domain GAGVSQSPSNKVTEKGKDVELRCDPISGHTALYWYRQSLGQGLEFLIYFQGNSAPDKSGLPSDRFSAERTGGSVSTLTIQRTQQEDSAVYLCASGGLAGPQGEQYFGPGTRLTVT.

Many counts were recorded for this clonotype. The V and J genes are TRBV20-1 and TRBJ1-4, with 11 bases that match TRBD1. Per germline, CDR1 DFQATT and CDR2 SNEGSKA (reference sequence). The CDR3 spans 16 residues. The V and J ends lost 6 bases and 1 base, in that order; junction bases with no gene match: 7. The chain's CDR3 is CSATKGTGGTNEKLFF. CDR3 sequence (DNA): TGCAGTGCCACAAAGGGGACAGGGGGAACTAATGAAAAACTGTTTTTT.

This clonotype was seen a handful of times. The chain combines TRBV18 with TRBJ1-6; TRBD1 matches 7 bases. V gave up 0 bases and J gave up 6 bases; unmatched junction bases: 5. The CDR3 is made up of 16 amino acids. CDR1 and CDR2 (germline): KGHSH, LQKENI. The CDR3 loop reads CASSPPATGSNSPLHF. The CDR3, as DNA: TGTGCCAGCTCACCACCAGCGACAGGGAGTAATTCACCCCTCCACTTT. The variable domain in full, with the rest retrieved from reference TRBV18 and TRBJ1-6, is NAGVMQNPRHLVRRRGQEARLRCSPMKGHSHVYWYRQLPEEGLKFMVYLQKENIIDESGMPKERFSAEFPKEGPSILRIQQVVRGDSAAYFCASSPPATGSNSPLHFGNGTRLTVT.

On this clonotype itself: One end of the junction is discordant with germline, which a read error may explain. J is TRBJ2-3 and V is TRBV5-5; D is unresolved. Per the germline V gene, CDR1 is SGHKS and CDR2 is YYEKEE (reference sequence). This CDR3 is built from 14 residues. The CDR3 DNA reads TGTGTCAGCAGCTTGGCGCCAAACACAGATACGCAGTATTTT. It specifies CVSSLAPNTDTQYF.

The rearrangement uses TRBV6-5 and TRBJ2-7; TRBD2 might be the D (5 bases). CDR1 MNHEY and CDR2 SVGAGI come from the germline V gene. V was pared by 0 bases and J by 6 bases, with 15 bases between. The CDR3 loop spans 15 amino acids. The CDR3 protein is CASSYSGATLREQYF. The CDR3 DNA reads as TGTGCCAGCAGTTACTCGGGAGCAACCCTACGCGAGCAGTACTTC.

This clonotype occurred a few times. The chain couples TRBV20-1 to TRBJ2-3; D could derive from TRBD1 or TRBD2 (5 bases each). V lost 6 bases and J lost 2, with 21 bases in between. The length of the CDR3 is 16 residues. Per the germline V gene, CDR1 is DFQATT and CDR2 is SNEGSKA (reference sequence). The CDR3 DNA is TGCAGTGCCGACTCCTCTTGGGACGGAGCCACAGATACGCAGTATTTT. Translating it yields CSADSSWDGATDTQYF.

Only a few counts were recorded for this clonotype. This sequence joins TRBV12-3 or TRBV12-4 and TRBJ1-5, with TRBD1 as a possible D gene (5 bases). The V and J ends lost 4 bases and 7 bases respectively, with 14 bases between them. The CDR3 totals 14 residues. CDR3 coding DNA: TGTGCCAGCAGTTCTTCAAGGGGCTGGCAGCCCCAGCATTTT. Translation: CASSSSRGWQPQHF.

This clonotype has ten or more counts. The chain couples TRBV29-1 to TRBJ2-4; D is uncertain. V was clipped by 3 bases and J by 9 bases, with 15 bases between them. The germline V gene encodes CDR1 SQVTM and CDR2 ANQGSEA. This CDR3 comprises 13 residues. CDR3 DNA sequence: TGCAGCGTTGAGGTAGGCAGCAACAGCATTCAGTACTTC. Encoded protein: CSVEVGSNSIQYF.

This clonotype was picked up a small number of times. The J gene is TRBJ1-4, the V gene TRBV7-9, with TRBD1 as a possible D gene (5 bases). The CDR3 sequence is 19 residues long. With 0 bases removed from V and 0 bases from J, the gap between germline ends came to 17 bases. Per germline, CDR1 SEHNR and CDR2 FQNEAQ (reference sequence). CDR3 in DNA: TGTGCCAGCAGCTTAGCGGAGGAGGGGAGCCCCGCAACTAATGAAAAACTGTTTTTT. This sequence encodes CASSLAEEGSPATNEKLFF.

This clonotype was detected ten times or more. This chain connects TRBV12-3 or TRBV12-4 to TRBJ2-7; the match to TRBD2 covers 10 bases. This CDR3 has 16 residues. The V gene end was trimmed by 5 bases and the J gene end by 4 bases; junction bases not matched to a gene: 11. DNA of the CDR3: TGTGCCAGCAGTCCCCGGGCGGGAGCGGGAGGGTACGAGCAGTACTTC. It codes for CASSPRAGAGGYEQYF.

This clonotype was observed a few times. The chain combines TRBV7-3 with TRBJ1-1; D gene unclear. The CDR3 is 13 residues long. The germline V and J ends were trimmed by 8 bases and 1 base, with 11 bases remaining between them. Germline V gene sequence: CDR1 SGHTA, CDR2 FQGTGA. The CDR3 sequence: CASGRETNTEAFF. The CDR3 region has the DNA TGTGCCAGCGGTCGGGAAACGAACACTGAAGCTTTCTTT.

This clonotype was counted between two and nine times. The chain is built from TRBV4-3 and TRBJ1-2; 8 bases fit TRBD1. Germline CDR1 LGHNA, CDR2 YSLEER. V lost 3 bases and J lost 3; bases outside the gene matches: 3. The CDR3 contains 14 residues. Here the CDR3 reads CASSQGTGDYGYTF. The CDR3, as DNA: TGCGCCAGCAGCCAGGGGACAGGAGACTATGGCTACACCTTC.

This clonotype was seen a few times. V gene TRBV20-1 combines with J gene TRBJ1-5; D not resolved. Germline loops: CDR1 DFQATT, CDR2 SNEGSKA (reference sequence). The CDR3 is 13 amino acids. The V end lost 1 base, the J end lost 3 bases, and 7 bases lay between the germline ends. The CDR3 spells CSARVPVNQPQHF. CDR3 DNA sequence: TGCAGTGCTAGAGTTCCAGTCAATCAGCCCCAGCATTTT.

The rearrangement links TRBV29-1 to TRBJ2-7; TRBD2 is a possible D gene (5 bases). Trimming shortened V by 4 bases and J by 4 bases, and 11 bases separated the two germline ends. This CDR3 region has 12 residues. CDR1 and CDR2 (germline): SQVTM, ANQGSEA. The CDR3 reads CSVARGTYEQYF. CDR3 DNA sequence: TGCAGCGTTGCTCGGGGAACTTACGAGCAGTACTTC.

This chain links TRBV18 with TRBJ1-6; 12 bases are shared with TRBD1. The CDR3 is 17 amino acids. In germline, CDR1 is KGHSH, CDR2 LQKENI. The V gene end was trimmed by 1 base and the J gene end by 2 bases; junction bases not matched to a gene: 0. The CDR3 spells CASSPRDRGPYNSPLHF. The CDR3 DNA reads TGTGCCAGCTCACCACGGGACAGGGGGCCCTATAATTCACCCCTCCACTTT.

The table lists this clonotype with many counts. CDR3 nucleotide sequence: TGTGCCAGCGAACAGAACACCGGGGAGCTGTTTTTT. As protein: CASEQNTGELFF. The chain carries TRBV12-3 or TRBV12-4 and TRBJ2-2; no definite D call. V lost 8 bases, J lost 1 base, and 5 bases lay in between. The CDR3 loop spans 12 amino acids.

This clonotype was counted at least ten times. The chain combines TRBV27 with TRBJ2-7, with 10 bases that match TRBD2. J lost 3 bases, V lost 5 bases, and 7 bases had no gene match. CDR1 is MNHEY, CDR2 SMNVEV, per germline (reference sequence). This CDR3 comprises 15 residues. The CDR3 loop is CASSLPLAGVYEQYF. The CDR3 nucleotides are TGTGCCAGCAGTCTCCCGCTAGCGGGAGTCTACGAGCAGTACTTC.